This T cell receptor (beta chain) was identified during a study of blood T cells in healthy people across ages (dated by TCRdb to about 2015). About the study as a whole: Template switching captured roughly one uniquely barcoded TCR beta cDNA molecule per two T cells in model experiments. The study measured age-related changes in TCR beta repertoire diversity using deep sequencing normalized with unique cDNA molecular identifiers. Four age groups were formed from the donors: young (average approximately 15 years), middle-aged (approximately 40), aged (62) and long-lived (more than 75). The study analyzed two additional independent replicas of 1 million unique cDNA reads from the same blood draw for two donors, one aged 18 to 30 and one aged 80 or older.

Results the study describes overall, beyond this receptor: Since profiling was done on bulk unsorted PBMCs, naive and antigen-experienced compartments could not be conclusively compared. The CMV infection status of donors was not known, potentially confounding age-related changes in expanded clonotypes. Compared with the aged group, the long-lived group had more naive CD4+ T cells, fewer expanded clones and increased TCR diversity, a pattern suggesting age selection. Observed TCR beta diversity correlated strongly with the percentage of naive T cells measured by flow cytometry. As age increased, observed TCR beta diversity per million T cells dropped in a roughly linear way, and a significant reduction was already evident by age roughly 36. Estimates of total diversity based on one million sequenced T cells were considered lower bounds and underestimates.

In this sample, this clonotype turned up a few times. Its antigen target is currently unknown. It has no much larger one-base neighbor in the sample; base qualities were not kept. Counted from cysteine to phenylalanine, this CDR3 has 15 amino acids. CDR3 DNA is the only sequence kept; it has 45 bases, read in frame from the first base. V is cut by 8 bases and J by 6 bases, and the space between the germline ends is 26 bases. The germline V gene (reference sequence) sets CDR1 to DFQATT and CDR2 to SNEGSKA. Libraries were made using 5' RACE. The run used an Illumina HiSeq 2500. A second roughly 7 to 11 cycle PCR used a sample-barcoded 5' primer and a J-beta primer mix. Each TCR beta cDNA molecule received a unique molecular identifier from a template-switch 5' adaptor carrying 12 random nucleotides. Each sample yielded at least 2.5 million CDR3-containing paired-end reads. All of the RNA was converted into first-strand cDNA using the Mint cDNA synthesis kit, with a TRBC-specific oligonucleotide serving as the primer. Following uracil-DNA glycosylase treatment, all cDNA underwent a first 18-cycle PCR with the universal primers M1SS and BC2_uni_R. The original methods were these. For normalization, 1 million high-quality reads, each with a distinct molecular identifier, were randomly selected from each sample. Instead of being binned into consensus sequences, reads with shared molecular identifiers were discarded. MiTCR, run with a Q25 quality threshold and the strictest error-elimination algorithm, handled CDR3 identification, clonotype clustering and error correction. A nonparametric unseen species model with Euler transformation was used to estimate lower-bound total TCR beta diversity. TCRdb reworked the public reads: Q25 trimming with fastp, MiXCR clone assembly, productive beta chains retained. Entries are consolidated by CDR3 protein sequence, retaining the most common genes and DNA. The V and J calls and clone size come from TCRdb's table, not from the authors' own analysis. Counted in this sample were about 800,000 distinct CDR3 sequences; around 25% of them appeared once. Approximately 3.7% of the sample goes to the ten largest clones.

Systemically healthy Caucasian individuals from Russia, roughly 40 in total and aged roughly 6 to 100 years, were included as donors. Each donor gave approximately 10 milliliters of peripheral blood, collected into EDTA-treated Vacutainer tubes. Ficoll-Paque density-gradient centrifugation was used to isolate PBMCs, with at least 6.5 million per sample. Total RNA, at least 6 micrograms per sample, was extracted from PBMCs with Trizol reagent. For every donor, flow cytometry on a PBMC aliquot measured the percentage of naive CD45RAhigh/CD27high T cells. Separately, the same data were catalogued under a study of T cells of mothers and their children. As noted in the second study: The donors were nine systemically healthy Caucasian individuals, made up of three mothers and their six children. cDNA synthesis used all of the extracted RNA, with roughly 1.6 ug of RNA in each 15 ul reaction. In the second PCR, the M1S primer added sample barcodes and 2-4 random nucleotides. Over 10 million TCR beta CDR3 reads came from each mother, compared with several million reads from each child. Thymic selection shapes the output of TCR recombination in a similar way in related and unrelated pairs, and inherited differences have a minor effect. Normalized repertoire overlap was always found to be slightly, but never significantly, higher in related mother-child pairs than in unrelated mother-child pairs. Persistent microchimeric T cell clones were not detected, at a sensitivity of 85 to 100 clones per million clonotypes. Deep NGS was used in the study to compare the TCR beta repertoires of mothers and children and to look for features that separate related mother-child pairs from unrelated individuals. Mothers averaged about 40 +/- 4 years of age and children averaged about 12 +/- 4 years. After adapters were ligated using NEBNext reagents, the libraries underwent 100+100 nt paired-end sequencing on an Illumina HiSeq 2000. To prevent cross-contamination, the mother and child libraries were prepared a month apart and were sequenced in separate runs. Each donor had between 500,000 and 2,000,000 distinct TCR beta clonotypes identified. Naive TCR beta clonotypes were estimated from low-frequency clonotypes matched to each donor's FACS-determined naive share, without sorting.

The sequence derives from a boy aged 10-17 years in good health. The sequenced sample was blood. The chain is made from TRBV20-1 and TRBJ2-7; perhaps TRBD1 is the D gene, with 6 bases matching. The DNA reads TGCAGTACTACGACAGGCAGCCCCTTCGTGGGCGAGCAGTACTTC. The translation is CSTTTGSPFVGEQYF.